This TCR beta chain was found in a study of blood T cells in healthy people across ages. Study-wide results and limits: It was found that TCR beta diversity correlated strongly with the percentage of naive T cells. TCR beta diversity, measured per million T cells, fell in a roughly linear way with age. With unsorted PBMCs, a conclusive comparison of naive versus antigen-experienced cells was not possible.

A sample-barcoded 5' primer and a J-beta primer mix were used in a second PCR of about 7 to 12 cycles. TCRdb re-analysed the 5' RACE reads in MiXCR, keeping a single row per CDR3 protein. The profile shows around 600,000 distinct CDR3 sequences, around 50% of them singletons. Of note for this clonotype: The antigen is not known.

The CDR3 length is 16 residues. Trimming removed 4 bases from V and 7 bases from J; junction bases left unmatched: 16. Germline V gene sequence: CDR1 SGHTA, CDR2 FQGTGA. Drawing of peripheral blood yielded ten milliliters from each donor. The receptor was isolated from a man at least 80 years old in good health. The chain employs TRBV7-3 and TRBJ2-7; 7 bases fit TRBD2. Material for sequencing was blood. Written as DNA, the CDR3 is TGTGCCAGCAGCTCCTCCTCGGGCGGGAGTTTGAATGAGCAGTACTTC. As protein: CASSSSSGGSLNEQYF.